What follows describes a single T cell receptor beta chain. No antigen is known for it. The sample is drawn from a study of OX40 agonist ivuxolimab in advanced cancers. General study results and limits: The antigens recognized by the expanded peripheral T cells, that is their antigen specificity, were not determined.

The CDR3 consists of 18 residues. Germline trimming cut 3 bases from V and 5 bases from J; bases unmatched to any gene: 14. Germline loops: CDR1 SEHNR, CDR2 FQNEAQ (reference sequence). Only in-frame clones appear in the TCRdb table, and some are missing; sequencing was by immunoSEQ multiplex PCR. Altogether approximately 160,000 clones are present, 90% to 95% being singletons, with the ten largest covering about 0.31%. J is TRBJ2-1 and V is TRBV7-9; 9 bases are a match to TRBD1. Sequencing was performed on CD4+ or CD8+ T cells sorted from blood, taken in a trial of the OX40 agonist ivuxolimab. This TCR was recovered from an adult with an advanced solid tumor such as melanoma, head and neck, liver or kidney cancer. The CDR3 DNA follows: TGTGCCAGCAGCTTCAAAGTCGCGGGACAGGGCCGCCACAATGAGCAGTTCTTC. As protein: CASSFKVAGQGRHNEQFF.